The following is a T cell receptor beta chain sequence with its context. Its ends do not fully match the called genes, so a read error is possible. Original data processing: Amplifying reference gene primers gave estimates of nucleated cell counts. The repertoire was sequenced with immunoSEQ multiplex PCR; TCRdb's copy has only in-frame clones and lacks some. V, J and clone size were drawn from that table, and D and trimming were deduced from the DNA. The data show more than 100,000 clones, roughly 88% seen once. The CDR3 is 12 amino acids. Germline V gene sequence: CDR1 MNHEY, CDR2 SMNVEV (reference sequence). The data originate from a study of blood T cell repertoires in COVID-19. Study details: Sites in the United States, Italy and Spain provided acute and convalescent COVID-19 samples.

The source of this sequence is a woman aged 50 to 60 with active or convalescent COVID-19. This chain uses TRBV27 with TRBJ1-6; D perhaps matches TRBD1 (6 bases). Sequencing was performed on peripheral blood. The CDR3 nucleotides read TGTGCCAGCAGTTCCATTACAGGGTTTAAGTACTTT. Residues: CASSSITGFKYF.